What follows are 29 T cell receptor beta chains derived from one specimen sequenced in a study of blood T cell repertoires in COVID-19 (dated by TCRdb to 2020 to 2021). Preparation of the library involved the immunoSEQ multiplex PCR assay. The immuneACCESS repertoire file appears here via TCRdb, limited to in-frame rearrangements. These files lack a portion of the clones; in checked studies, under half of the deficit traces to unresolved V genes, and the cause of the others is not known. The sample table holds under 250,000 clones, of which 65% to 85% were seen once. The top ten constitute about 1.5% of the sample. The sample was peripheral blood. Source of these receptors: a woman between 40 and 55 years old who had recovered from COVID-19.

The chain has TRBV2 and TRBJ1-5, with unresolved D. Trimming took off 3 bases at V and 0 bases at J, with 6 bases between the two ends. This CDR3 region has 14 residues. Germline CDR1 is SNHLY and CDR2 is FYNNEI. CDR3 sequence (DNA): TGTGCCAGCAGTGATGGCAATAGCAATCAGCCCCAGCATTTT. Amino acids: CASSDGNSNQPQHF. The whole variable domain, remainder taken from reference TRBV2 and TRBJ1-5, is EPEVTQTPSHQVTQMGQEVILRCVPISNHLYFYWYRQILGQKVEFLVSFYNNEISEKSEIFDDQFSVERPDGSNFTLKIRSTKLEDSAMYFCASSDGNSNQPQHFGDGTRLSIL.

The chain couples TRBV15 to TRBJ2-3, with 9 bases identical to TRBD2. Germline values: CDR1 LNHNV, CDR2 YYDKDF (reference sequence). V trimming: 7 bases; J trimming: 2 bases; junction bases outside the gene matches: 16. CDR3 length equals 18 residues. CDR3 coding DNA: TGTGCCACCAAATCTAGCGGGGCCAGCTCCCCTTACACAGATACGCAGTATTTT. Residues: CATKSSGASSPYTDTQYF.

The chain uses TRBV6-5 and TRBJ1-1, with D unresolved. V dropped 1 base and J dropped 2 bases, with 11 bases sitting between them. Germline lookup yields CDR1 MNHEY and CDR2 SVGAGI. This CDR3 is 15 amino acids long. The CDR3: CASSYWAGQNTEAFF. The CDR3 region has the DNA TGTGCCAGCAGTTACTGGGCAGGCCAAAACACTGAAGCTTTCTTT.

The rearrangement uses TRBV4-1 and TRBJ2-7, with 9 bases aligning to TRBD2. Germline-derived CDR1 and CDR2 are MGHRA and YSYEKL. V was pared by 6 bases and J by 1 base, with 7 bases of the junction left unmatched. The CDR3 consists of 15 residues. Written as DNA, the CDR3 is TGCGCCAGCAGAGTTCTAGCGGGGCCGTCCTACGAGCAGTACTTC. Protein: CASRVLAGPSYEQYF.

V is TRBV29-1 and J is TRBJ1-2, with D hard to call. Trimming left V 4 bases short and J 0 bases short, with 3 bases between. CDR1 SQVTM and CDR2 ANQGSEA come from the germline V gene. The CDR3 spans 11 residues. The CDR3 loop is CSVGTNYGYTF. CDR3 bases: TGCAGCGTTGGTACTAACTATGGCTACACCTTC.

This chain links TRBV9 with TRBJ1-2; 7 nucleotides agree with TRBD1. The CDR3 totals 15 residues. With 0 bases clipped from V and 6 bases from J, the junction kept 8 bases outside the gene matches. Germline CDR1 reads SGDLS; CDR2 reads YYNGEE. The CDR3 spells CASSVEVRGVDGYTF. For the CDR3, the DNA is TGTGCCAGCAGCGTAGAGGTCAGGGGGGTCGATGGCTACACCTTC.

The chain couples TRBV18 to TRBJ2-1, with 10 bases that match TRBD2. The CDR3 runs to 17 residues. V lost 2 bases and J lost 0; bases outside the gene matches: 4. Germline V gene data show CDR1 as KGHSH and CDR2 as LQKENI. Here the CDR3 reads CASSPLAGGYSYNEQFF. CDR3 in DNA: TGTGCCAGCTCACCATTAGCGGGGGGTTACTCCTACAATGAGCAGTTCTTC.

There are a few counts of this clone. The chain uses TRBV2 and TRBJ1-5; D is unclear. V dropped 4 bases and J dropped 4 bases, with 8 bases sitting between them. The germline V gene encodes CDR1 SNHLY and CDR2 FYNNEI. The CDR3 has 13 residues. CDR3 DNA: TGTGCCAGCAGTGTGGCGGAAAATCAGCCCCAGCATTTT. Translating gives CASSVAENQPQHF. The full variable domain, completed using reference TRBV2 and TRBJ1-5, is EPEVTQTPSHQVTQMGQEVILRCVPISNHLYFYWYRQILGQKVEFLVSFYNNEISEKSEIFDDQFSVERPDGSNFTLKIRSTKLEDSAMYFCASSVAENQPQHFGDGTRLSIL.

The chain joins TRBV11-2 to TRBJ1-4, with D possibly being TRBD1 (5 bases). The ends were cut back, 5 bases at V and 2 bases at J, with 15 bases in the middle. Germline V gene data show CDR1 as SGHAT and CDR2 as FQNNGV. The CDR3 spans 16 residues. The CDR3 here is CASSPRLTVTNEKLFF. For the CDR3, the DNA is TGTGCCAGCAGCCCCAGACTGACAGTCACTAATGAAAAACTGTTTTTT.

The J gene is TRBJ2-7, the V gene TRBV2; possible D gene TRBD1, 6 bases. Trimming took 6 bases from V and 4 from J, leaving 16 bases between them. This CDR3 region has 14 residues. CDR1 is SNHLY and CDR2 is FYNNEI in the germline V gene. The CDR3 loop is CASSQGLGTYEQYF. CDR3 coding DNA: TGTGCCAGCAGCCAGGGGCTGGGAACTTACGAGCAGTACTTC.

The chain joins TRBV2 to TRBJ1-1; D may be TRBD1 (6 bases). The V gene's germline CDR1 is SNHLY and CDR2 FYNNEI. The CDR3 consists of 13 residues. V was pared by 6 bases and J by 2 bases, with 10 bases between. The CDR3 DNA follows: TGTGCCAGCAGGGACAGTTTTAACACTGAAGCTTTCTTT. Its protein is CASRDSFNTEAFF.

About this clone: Other DNA sequences in the same sample also yield this CDR3. The chain combines TRBV18 with TRBJ2-7; the match to TRBD1 covers 11 bases. CDR3 length: 15 residues. Per the germline V gene, CDR1 is KGHSH and CDR2 is LQKENI. The J segment lost 2 bases and the V segment lost 3 bases, leaving 3 bases of the junction unmatched. The CDR3 DNA reads TGTGCCAGCTCACCCCCGGGACAGGGGGCCTACGAGCAGTACTTC. Amino acids: CASSPPGQGAYEQYF.

This clone came up once. The chain employs TRBV20-1 and TRBJ2-5; D is undetermined. Trimming left V 3 bases short and J 0 bases short, with 8 bases between. This CDR3 is 13 amino acids long. CDR1 DFQATT and CDR2 SNEGSKA come from the germline V gene (reference sequence). CDR3 loop: CSASAVYQETQYF. CDR3 coding DNA: TGCAGTGCTAGTGCAGTCTACCAAGAGACCCAGTACTTC.

V usage is TRBV29-1 and J usage is TRBJ2-2; TRBD1 matches 11 bases. CDR3 size: 15 residues. The ends lost 6 bases at V and 2 bases at J; junction bases unmatched: 5. Per germline, CDR1 SQVTM and CDR2 ANQGSEA. The DNA for the CDR3 is TGCAGCGTGAGGGACAGGGGGACAAACACCGGGGAGCTGTTTTTT. This translates into CSVRDRGTNTGELFF.

The rearrangement uses TRBV7-9 and TRBJ2-5; D unclear. V lost 1 base and J 5 bases, leaving 17 bases between the germline ends. CDR3 size: 16 residues. In germline, CDR1 is SEHNR, CDR2 FQNEAQ (reference sequence). DNA for the CDR3: TGTGCCAGCAGCTTAGGGTACCAGACAAGGTGGGAGACCCAGTACTTC. Residues: CASSLGYQTRWETQYF.

The CDR3 DNA reads as TGTGCCAGCAGTTTTGGGCCGCTTAGCTACGAGCAGTACTTC. This sequence encodes CASSFGPLSYEQYF. The chain carries TRBV28 and TRBJ2-7, with D unresolved. The CDR3 sequence is 14 residues long. V gave up 3 bases and J gave up 3 bases, with 12 bases separating them. CDR1 is MDHEN, CDR2 SYDVKM, per germline.

The rearrangement joins TRBV5-6 to TRBJ1-2; tentative D call: TRBD1 (6 bases). CDR1 SGHDT and CDR2 YYEEEE come from the germline V gene. The CDR3 is 12 residues long. V was trimmed by 4 bases and J by 8 bases, leaving 12 bases between them. The CDR3 DNA reads as TGTGCCAGCAGCCCGGACAGTCAGGGCTACACCTTC. Translating gives CASSPDSQGYTF.

CDR3 loop: CAWSEAGGSPLHF. In DNA form, the CDR3 reads TGTGCCTGGAGTGAGGCCGGCGGTTCACCCCTCCACTTT. This chain connects TRBV30 to TRBJ1-6; D remains unclear. Germline lookup yields CDR1 GTSNPN and CDR2 SVGIG (reference sequence). V shed 1 base and J shed 9 bases, with 10 bases lying between them. The CDR3 sequence is 13 residues long. Combining the CDR3 with reference TRBV30 and TRBJ1-6 gives the whole variable domain SQTIHQWPATLVQPVGSPLSLECTVEGTSNPNLYWYRQAAGRGLQLLFYSVGIGQISSEVPQNLSASRPQDRQFILSSKKLLLSDSGFYLCAWSEAGGSPLHFGNGTRLTVT.

CDR3 DNA sequence: TGTGCCAGCAGCTTGGGGAGTCAGACAGGGGCCACTGAAGCTTTCTTT. It encodes CASSLGSQTGATEAFF. The chain carries TRBV7-9 and TRBJ1-1, with 8 bases matching TRBD1. The CDR3 length is 16 residues. V lost 3 bases, J lost 4 bases, and 10 bases stayed unmatched. In germline, CDR1 is SEHNR, CDR2 FQNEAQ (reference sequence).

V and J are TRBV28 and TRBJ1-1; TRBD1 matches 11 bases. Germline V gene lookup returns CDR1 MDHEN and CDR2 SYDVKM. V trimming: 2 bases; J trimming: 11 bases; junction bases outside the gene matches: 7. The CDR3 covers 14 residues. The CDR3 protein is CASSLEGQGVRAFF. The DNA of the CDR3 is TGTGCCAGCAGTTTAGAGGGACAGGGGGTACGGGCTTTCTTT.

The rearrangement links TRBV19 to TRBJ2-1, with TRBD2 identical over 11 bases. The CDR3 runs 14 residues. The V and J ends lost 6 bases and 10 bases, in that order; junction bases with no gene match: 8. Germline-derived CDR1 and CDR2 are LNHDA and SQIVND (reference sequence). The CDR3 nucleotides read TGTGCCAGTAGAGAGGGACTAGCGGACTTGGAGCAGTTCTTC. Protein: CASREGLADLEQFF.

The chain joins TRBV9 to TRBJ1-1; 10 bases align to TRBD1. The V gene's germline CDR1 is SGDLS and CDR2 YYNGEE. V lost 3 bases, J lost 6 bases, and 8 bases stayed unmatched. CDR3 length: 15 amino acids. Here the CDR3 reads CASSARDRGRSEAFF. The CDR3 nucleotides are TGTGCCAGCAGCGCAAGGGACAGGGGTAGGTCTGAAGCTTTCTTT.

The V call is TRBV4-1, the J call TRBJ2-7; weak D call: TRBD1 (6 bases). V was clipped by 0 bases and J by 2 bases, with 20 bases between them. This CDR3 contains 18 residues. Germline CDR1 is MGHRA and CDR2 is YSYEKL. The CDR3: CASSQEFVTDRLTYEQYF. CDR3 nucleotide sequence: TGCGCCAGCAGCCAAGAATTTGTGACCGACAGGCTAACCTACGAGCAGTACTTC.

This chain joins TRBV30 and TRBJ2-7; 7 bases align to TRBD1. The V segment lost 2 bases and the J segment 1 base; nucleotides outside the gene matches: 8. This CDR3 comprises 15 residues. Germline lookup yields CDR1 GTSNPN and CDR2 SVGIG (reference sequence). The CDR3 region is CAWSLSTGASYEQYF. The CDR3 coding sequence is TGTGCCTGGAGTTTAAGCACAGGGGCATCCTACGAGCAGTACTTC.

The rearrangement links TRBV7-3 to TRBJ2-2; 7 positions match TRBD1. The CDR3 sequence is 15 residues long. After removal of 5 bases from V and 2 bases from J, the junction contained 5 bases not matched to a gene. Germline V gene sequence: CDR1 SGHTA, CDR2 FQGTGA. The CDR3 reads CASSLGQANTGELFF. The CDR3 region has the DNA TGTGCCAGCAGCCTCGGACAGGCCAACACCGGGGAGCTGTTTTTT.

The chain has TRBV6-5 and TRBJ2-7; weak D call: TRBD2 (6 bases). Germline loops: CDR1 MNHEY, CDR2 SVGAGI. This CDR3 is 15 amino acids long. Between the trimmed V and J ends, which lost 10 bases and 1 base, there was a span of 20 bases. The CDR3 is CATQEPGRGSYEQYF. The CDR3 nucleotides read TGTGCCACCCAAGAACCGGGACGGGGGTCCTACGAGCAGTACTTC.

This chain uses TRBV6-5 with TRBJ1-2; D is possibly TRBD1 (6 bases). Germline V gene sequence: CDR1 MNHEY, CDR2 SVGAGI. The CDR3 loop spans 12 amino acids. Trimming cost V 8 bases and J 8 bases, with 15 bases left between them. The DNA for the CDR3 is TGTGCCAGCGGGACACCTTTACAGGGCTACACCTTC. Translating it yields CASGTPLQGYTF.

This chain joins TRBV14 and TRBJ2-1; tentatively, D is TRBD2 (7 bases). Germline V gene lookup returns CDR1 SGHDN and CDR2 FVKESK. Trimming stripped 6 bases from V and 0 bases from J, with 27 bases between. The CDR3 has 20 residues. CDR3 sequence reads: CASSPRVRFGGLLSYNEQFF. CDR3 bases: TGTGCCAGCAGTCCAAGAGTTCGCTTCGGGGGGCTACTCTCCTACAATGAGCAGTTCTTC.

The V call is TRBV19, the J call TRBJ1-5; D unclear. V was trimmed by 4 bases and J by 7 bases, leaving 17 bases between them. This CDR3 region has 15 residues. Germline CDR1 is LNHDA and CDR2 is SQIVND (reference sequence). DNA for the CDR3: TGTGCCAGTAGTAACTCGGGAGGGCCCGGGCAGCCCCAGCATTTT. Encoded protein: CASSNSGGPGQPQHF.